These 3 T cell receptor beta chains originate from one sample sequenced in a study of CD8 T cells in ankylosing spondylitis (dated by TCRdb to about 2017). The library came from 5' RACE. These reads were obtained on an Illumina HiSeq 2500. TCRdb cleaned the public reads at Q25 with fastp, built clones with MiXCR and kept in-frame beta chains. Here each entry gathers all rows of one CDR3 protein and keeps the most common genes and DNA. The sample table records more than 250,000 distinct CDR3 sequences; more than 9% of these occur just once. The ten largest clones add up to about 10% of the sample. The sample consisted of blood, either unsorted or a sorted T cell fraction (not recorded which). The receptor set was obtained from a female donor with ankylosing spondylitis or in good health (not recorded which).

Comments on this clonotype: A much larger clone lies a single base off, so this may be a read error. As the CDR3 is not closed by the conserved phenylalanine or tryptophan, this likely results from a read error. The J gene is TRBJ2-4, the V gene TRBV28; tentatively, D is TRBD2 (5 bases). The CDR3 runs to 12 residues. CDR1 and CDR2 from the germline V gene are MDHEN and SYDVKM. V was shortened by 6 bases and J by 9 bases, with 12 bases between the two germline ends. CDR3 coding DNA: TGTGCCAGCAGCCCGCTTGAGGGCATTCAGTACATC. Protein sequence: CASSPLEGIQYI.

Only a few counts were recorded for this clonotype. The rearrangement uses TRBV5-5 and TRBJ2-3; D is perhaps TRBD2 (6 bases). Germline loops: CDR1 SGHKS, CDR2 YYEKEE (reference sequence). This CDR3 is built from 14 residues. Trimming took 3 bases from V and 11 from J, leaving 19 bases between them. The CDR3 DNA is TGTGCCAGCAGCTCCGGGACCGGGAGTTGGGAGCAGTATTTT. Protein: CASSSGTGSWEQYF. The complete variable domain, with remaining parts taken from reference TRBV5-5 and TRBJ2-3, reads DAGVTQSPTHLIKTRGQQVTLRCSPISGHKSVSWYQQVLGQGPQFIFQYYEKEERGRGNFPDRFSARQFPNYSSELNVNALLLGDSALYLCASSSGTGSWEQYFGPGTRLTVL.

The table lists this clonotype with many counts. The CDR3 spells CASSLRRDFSYEQYF. The CDR3 DNA sequence: TGTGCCAGCAGCTTACGGCGGGACTTCTCCTACGAGCAGTACTTC. The rearrangement joins TRBV7-8 to TRBJ2-7, with D possibly TRBD2 on 6 matching bases. The CDR3 spans 15 residues. The germline gives CDR1 SGHVS, CDR2 FQNEAQ. V lost 2 bases and J lost 0, with 11 bases in between. Looking up the rest from reference TRBV7-8 and TRBJ2-7 gives the full variable domain: GAGVSQSPRYKVAKRGQDVALRCDPISGHVSLFWYQQALGQGPEFLTYFQNEAQLDKSGLPSDRFFAERPEGSVSTLKIQRTQQEDSAVYLCASSLRRDFSYEQYFGPGTRLTVT.